This entry lists 15 T cell receptor beta chains sequenced from one sample in a study of cytomegalovirus exposure and HLA in healthy donors. PCR involved 60 Vbeta and 13 Jbeta primers. Here immunoSEQ multiplex PCR was the method, and the copy in TCRdb shows in-frame clones only, minus some. The sample lists some 180,000 clones; roughly 87% were seen once. Material for sequencing was PBMCs. These receptors were obtained from a girl under three years old in good health and CMV-seronegative.

This sequence joins TRBV5-4 and TRBJ1-2, with 7 bases lining up with TRBD1. Germline CDR1 is SGHNT and CDR2 is YYREEE (reference sequence). This CDR3 spans 15 amino acids. With 3 bases clipped from V and 2 bases from J, the junction kept 7 bases outside the gene matches. Here the CDR3 reads CASSYGTADNYGYTF. The CDR3 DNA reads as TGTGCCAGCAGCTACGGGACAGCTGACAACTATGGCTACACCTTC.

CDR3 sequence: CASTPGWATGVEKLFF. The CDR3 DNA follows: TGTGCCAGTACCCCGGGGTGGGCGACCGGCGTTGAAAAACTGTTTTTT. The chain couples TRBV19 to TRBJ1-4; D not certain. The germline V gene has CDR1 LNHDA and CDR2 SQIVND (reference sequence). This CDR3 region has 16 residues. Trimming stripped 7 bases from V and 7 bases from J, with 22 bases between.

The table lists this clone with a few counts. The rearrangement links TRBV7-6 to TRBJ2-5; perhaps TRBD2 as D (6 bases). The germline V gene has CDR1 SGHVS and CDR2 FNYEAQ. The length of the CDR3 is 14 residues. V was shortened by 1 base and J by 5 bases, with 11 bases between the two germline ends. The CDR3 loop is CASSLEAGGETQYF. CDR3 coding DNA: TGTGCCAGCAGCTTAGAAGCGGGCGGGGAGACCCAGTACTTC.

J is TRBJ2-3 and V is TRBV30, with TRBD1 matching 10 bases. J lost 1 base, V lost 2 bases, and 3 bases had no gene match. This CDR3 has 15 residues. The germline CDR1 and CDR2 sequences are GTSNPN and SVGIG (reference sequence). The CDR3 nucleotides are TGTGCCTGGAGTCAAGGACAGGGGGGCACAGATACGCAGTATTTT. The encoded protein is CAWSQGQGGTDTQYF.

CDR3 sequence reads: CASSQWTGAFAFF. The CDR3 DNA reads as TGTGCCAGCAGCCAGTGGACAGGGGCGTTTGCTTTCTTT. The J gene is TRBJ1-1, the V gene TRBV7-8, with TRBD1 identical over 9 bases. V dropped 5 bases and J dropped 11; count of bases not matched to a gene: 9. The CDR3 loop spans 13 amino acids. Germline CDR1 reads SGHVS; CDR2 reads FQNEAQ. The entire variable domain, with the rest obtained from reference TRBV7-8 and TRBJ1-1, is as follows: GAGVSQSPRYKVAKRGQDVALRCDPISGHVSLFWYQQALGQGPEFLTYFQNEAQLDKSGLPSDRFFAERPEGSVSTLKIQRTQQEDSAVYLCASSQWTGAFAFFGQGTRLTVV.

This clone was seen only once. This sequence joins TRBV27 and TRBJ2-3; 12 bases align to TRBD2. The CDR3 is 19 amino acids. With 3 bases clipped from V and 0 bases from J, the junction kept 10 bases outside the gene matches. From germline, CDR1 is MNHEY and CDR2 SMNVEV (reference sequence). The CDR3 region is CASSFLTSGSSHSTDTQYF. DNA for the CDR3: TGTGCCAGCAGTTTCCTGACTAGCGGGAGTAGTCATAGCACAGATACGCAGTATTTT.

The J gene is TRBJ2-7, the V gene TRBV5-1, with 10 bases fitting TRBD2. The germline gives CDR1 SGHRS, CDR2 YFSETQ. The CDR3 has 15 amino acids. V lost 0 bases and J lost 0; bases outside the gene matches: 0. The CDR3 loop reads CASSLASGSSYEQYF. CDR3 in DNA: TGCGCCAGCAGCTTGGCTAGCGGGAGCTCCTACGAGCAGTACTTC.

This clone was counted only a few times. This chain links TRBV5-1 with TRBJ2-3, with TRBD2 matching 12 bases. J lost 2 bases, V lost 5 bases, and 9 bases had no gene match. The germline CDR1 and CDR2 sequences are SGHRS and YFSETQ. CDR3 length: 17 residues. As DNA, the CDR3 is TGCGCCAGCAGACTCGGACTAGCGGGGATGAACACAGATACGCAGTATTTT. Its protein product is CASRLGLAGMNTDTQYF. The full variable domain, with the rest looked up from reference TRBV5-1 and TRBJ2-3, is KAGVTQTPRYLIKTRGQQVTLSCSPISGHRSVSWYQQTPGQGLQFLFEYFSETQRNKGNFPGRFSGRQFSNSRSEMNVSTLELGDSALYLCASRLGLAGMNTDTQYFGPGTRLTVL.

The chain combines TRBV25-1 with TRBJ1-2, with TRBD1 as a possible D gene (5 bases). CDR3 length equals 15 residues. CDR1 is MGHDK, CDR2 SYGVNS, per germline. With 4 bases removed from V and 1 base from J, the gap between germline ends came to 13 bases. The CDR3 sequence: CASSAGRGFNYGYTF. The DNA of the CDR3 is TGTGCCAGCAGTGCCGGCCGGGGGTTTAACTATGGCTACACCTTC.

This CDR3 is CASSQSPGLAGGETQYF. CDR3 DNA: TGTGCCAGCAGCCAAAGTCCGGGACTAGCGGGGGGAGAGACCCAGTACTTC. The V and J genes are TRBV7-6 and TRBJ2-5, with 15 positions matching TRBD2. V was clipped by 5 bases and J by 4 bases; unmatched bases: 8. CDR1 and CDR2 from the germline V gene are SGHVS and FNYEAQ. This CDR3 contains 17 residues. The whole variable domain, filled in from reference TRBV7-6 and TRBJ2-5, reads GAGVSQSPRYKVTKRGQDVALRCDPISGHVSLYWYRQALGQGPEFLTYFNYEAQQDKSGLPNDRFSAERPEGSISTLTIQRTEQRDSAMYRCASSQSPGLAGGETQYFGPGTRLLVL.

J is TRBJ2-7 and V is TRBV5-1; 8 positions match TRBD2. This CDR3 contains 14 residues. Germline-derived CDR1 and CDR2 are SGHRS and YFSETQ. J was trimmed by 0 bases and V by 4 bases; bases with no gene match: 3. The CDR3 is CASSRSGISYEQYF. The CDR3 DNA sequence: TGCGCCAGCAGCCGTAGCGGGATCTCCTACGAGCAGTACTTC.

The chain couples TRBV27 to TRBJ2-2; no clear D. V was trimmed by 6 bases and J by 5 bases, leaving 7 bases between them. Germline V lookup: CDR1 MNHEY, CDR2 SMNVEV (reference sequence). The CDR3 extends over 12 amino acids. The CDR3 bases are TGTGCCAGCAGACATCGTACCGGGGAGCTGTTTTTT. It yields the protein CASRHRTGELFF.

The chain couples TRBV12-2 to TRBJ2-7; the table's D gene call, TRBD2, was not cross checked with the DNA. TRBV12-2 constitutes a pseudogene. The CDR3 consists of 17 residues. CDR3 DNA sequence: TGTGCAAGTCGCTTAGCGGGAAGCGGGAGGATCCCCTACGAGCAGTACTTC. Translation: CASRLAGSGRIPYEQYF.

J is TRBJ1-2 and V is TRBV12-5; possible D gene TRBD1, 5 bases. CDR3 length: 13 amino acids. Germline V lookup: CDR1 LGHNT, CDR2 FRNRAP. Trimming pared 2 bases from V and 3 bases from J, leaving 7 bases between. CDR3 in amino acids: CASGLQTDYGYTF. The CDR3 region has the DNA TGTGCTAGTGGTTTGCAGACAGACTATGGCTACACCTTC.

The V gene is TRBV4-1, the J gene TRBJ2-2, with D maybe TRBD2 (5 bases). V gave up 2 bases and J gave up 7 bases, with 14 bases separating them. The CDR3 runs 15 residues. Germline lookup yields CDR1 MGHRA and CDR2 YSYEKL. CDR3 sequence (DNA): TGCGCCAGCAGCCAACGGGGATTCGTGGACGGGGAGCTGTTTTTT. This sequence encodes CASSQRGFVDGELFF.